These 15 T cell receptor beta chains share one sample of origin, sequenced in a study of T cell clonality in common variable immunodeficiency. TCRdb's copy holds only in-frame clones and misses some; the assay was immunoSEQ multiplex PCR. This sample carries more than 30,000 clones, none of them present only once. The sequencing input was peripheral blood mononuclear cells. Every receptor here comes from a person aged 18-70 years in good health.

This clone has at least ten counts. CDR3 region: CASSFKGLFNEKLFF. The CDR3 bases that were read are TGTGCCAGCAGTTTTAAGGGTTTGTTTAATGAAAAA. The J gene is TRBJ1-4, the V gene TRBV28; no clear D. The sequence runs out 3 residues before the end of the CDR3; the remainder is reconstructed from the germline J gene. Between the trimmed V and J ends, which lost 3 bases and 4 bases, there was a span of 12 bases. The germline V gene has CDR1 MDHEN and CDR2 SYDVKM. The CDR3 is made up of 15 amino acids.

The table lists this clone with many counts. The read ends 3 residues shy of where the CDR3 ends; the end is completed using the germline J gene. The chain recombines TRBV29-1 with TRBJ1-2, with a weak D call TRBD1 (5 bases). Trimming took 5 bases from V and 4 from J, leaving 11 bases between them. Germline V gene lookup returns CDR1 SQVTM and CDR2 ANQGSEA. CDR3 length: 12 residues. The CDR3 spells CSVWEGRYGYTF. The CDR3 DNA, read in part, is TGCAGCGTTTGGGAGGGGCGCTATGGC. Full variable domain (rest looked up from reference TRBV29-1 and TRBJ1-2): SAVISQKPSRDICQRGTSLTIQCQVDSQVTMMFWYRQQPGQSLTLIATANQGSEATYESGFVIDKFPISRPNLTFSTLTVSNMSPEDSSIYLCSVWEGRYGYTFGSGTRLTVV.

This clone was seen ten or more times. The sequenced fragment ends 3 residues before the CDR3 boundary, so the rest is inferred from the germline J gene. The chain carries TRBV18 and TRBJ1-2, with TRBD1 identical over 10 bases. Germline CDR1 reads KGHSH; CDR2 reads LQKENI. The CDR3 consists of 18 residues. V shed 4 bases and J 4 bases; nucleotides not matched to a gene: 15. The CDR3 DNA, read in part, is TGTGCCAGCTCACTAAGAGACCGGGACAGGGGCGGGAGCTATGGC. Its translation: CASSLRDRDRGGSYG. In full, the CDR3 is CASSLRDRDRGGSYGYTF.

There are many counts of this clone. The sequenced fragment ends 3 residues before the CDR3 boundary, so the rest is inferred from the germline J gene. The chain is built from TRBV7-2 and TRBJ1-2; weak D call: TRBD1 (5 bases). Germline assignment: CDR1 SGHTA and CDR2 FQGNSA. Deletions cut 8 bases from V and 4 bases from J, with 17 bases between. This CDR3 comprises 14 residues. The CDR3 spells CASGPRGFGYGYTF. The sequenced CDR3 bases are TGTGCCAGCGGACCGAGGGGTTTTGGCTATGGC.

This clone came up many times. Read sequence stops 3 residues before the CDR3 end, and the germline J gene provides the missing end. The rearrangement links TRBV18 to TRBJ2-1; D is ambiguous. Germline CDR1 KGHSH, CDR2 LQKENI. V was pared by 6 bases and J by 4 bases, with 13 bases between. The length of the CDR3 is 14 residues. The CDR3 sequence: CASSPSTGYNEQFF. The sequenced CDR3 bases are TGTGCCAGCTCCCCTTCGACGGGTTACAATGAG.

This clone was found many times. The CDR3 end lies 3 residues beyond the end of the read and is filled in from the germline J gene. The V gene is TRBV20-1, the J gene TRBJ1-6; weak D call: TRBD1 (5 bases). The CDR3 totals 17 residues. CDR1 and CDR2 from the germline V gene are DFQATT and SNEGSKA (reference sequence). V was pared by 2 bases and J by 1 base, with 15 bases between. CDR3 amino acids: CSARNLVPGSYNSPLHF. The CDR3 bases that were read are TGCAGTGCTAGAAATTTAGTCCCAGGGTCCTATAATTCACCC.

This clone showed up many times. Read sequence stops 3 residues before the CDR3 end, and the germline J gene provides the missing end. The genes are TRBV9 and TRBJ1-1; 9 nucleotides match TRBD1. Germline V lookup: CDR1 SGDLS, CDR2 YYNGEE. The ends lost 3 bases at V and 3 bases at J; junction bases unmatched: 3. The CDR3 length is 14 residues. The CDR3 region is CASSAGQGHTEAFF. The CDR3 bases that were read are TGTGCCAGCAGCGCAGGACAGGGGCACACTGAA.

This clone was detected ten times or more. Read coverage stops 3 residues before the CDR3 terminus; the germline J gene supplies the remainder. The rearrangement uses TRBV15 and TRBJ2-4; tentatively, D is TRBD1 (6 bases). Germline CDR1 reads LNHNV; CDR2 reads YYDKDF (reference sequence). The CDR3 contains 16 residues. Trimming shortened V by 1 base and J by 0 bases, and 10 bases separated the two germline ends. The CDR3 sequence is CATSRGQALAKNIQYF. The sequenced part of the CDR3 DNA is TGTGCCACCAGCAGAGGACAGGCGTTAGCCAAAAACATT.

About this clone: The read terminates 3 residues ahead of where the CDR3 ends, so the germline J gene completes it. The chain recombines TRBV20-1 with TRBJ1-5; 7 bases map to TRBD1. The trim removed 4 bases at V and 7 bases at J, leaving 7 bases unmatched. This CDR3 region has 13 residues. The germline V gene encodes CDR1 DFQATT and CDR2 SNEGSKA (reference sequence). This chain's CDR3 is CSAIGRGKQPQHF. The DNA read from the CDR3 is TGCAGTGCTATCGGCAGGGGGAAGCAGCCC.

This clone has a count of ten or more. The read is 3 residues too short to cover the CDR3 end, so that end is filled in from the germline J gene. The chain recombines TRBV7-9 with TRBJ1-4, with 7 bases fitting TRBD1. V shed 0 bases, J shed 8 bases, and the junction held 3 bases outside the gene matches. Germline CDR1 reads SEHNR; CDR2 reads FQNEAQ (reference sequence). The CDR3 contains 14 residues. The DNA read from the CDR3 is TGTGCCAGCAGCTTAGCCGCAGGGGGGGAAAAA. Translation: CASSLAAGGEK. The whole CDR3 protein reads CASSLAAGGEKLFF.

This clone was detected many times. The read finishes 3 residues shy of the CDR3 end, and the germline J gene is used to complete it. The chain links TRBV12-5 to TRBJ2-7, with D tentatively TRBD1 (5 bases). Germline CDR1 and CDR2: LGHNT and FRNRAP. The CDR3 has 13 amino acids. V dropped 5 bases and J dropped 5 bases, with 13 bases sitting between them. Partial CDR3 DNA: TGTGCTAGTGGTCCGCAGGGTGCTCACGAG. Its protein product is CASGPQGAHE. The complete CDR3 reads CASGPQGAHEQYF.

Many counts were recorded for this clone. With the read ending 3 residues before the CDR3 end, the germline J gene is used to fill in that end. The chain carries TRBV7-9 and TRBJ2-1; possibly TRBD2 for D (6 bases). Germline loops: CDR1 SEHNR, CDR2 FQNEAQ (reference sequence). The V gene lost 5 bases and the J gene lost 8 bases, with 16 bases spanning the gap. The CDR3 has 14 amino acids. The sequenced CDR3 bases are TGTGCCAGCAGCCTGGAGGGGTCATTTGATGAG. Its translation is CASSLEGSFDE. The CDR3 reads in full as CASSLEGSFDEQFF.

This clone occurred many times. With the read ending 3 residues before the CDR3 end, the germline J gene is used to fill in that end. The chain recombines TRBV5-4 with TRBJ2-5, with 7 nucleotides matching TRBD2. The length of the CDR3 is 13 residues. V shed 5 bases and J 4 bases; nucleotides not matched to a gene: 5. Germline assignment: CDR1 SGHNT and CDR2 YYREEE (reference sequence). Incomplete CDR3 DNA: TGTGCCAGCAGTGCTAGCGGTTCAGAGACC. Encoded protein: CASSASGSET. The CDR3 in full is CASSASGSETQYF.

In this sample, this clone turned up many times. The observed sequence ends 3 residues before the CDR3 terminus, with the missing tail filled in from the germline J gene. The genes are TRBV20-1 and TRBJ1-1, with a weak D call TRBD1 (5 bases). With 5 bases removed from V and 2 bases from J, the gap between germline ends came to 9 bases. The germline CDR1 and CDR2 sequences are DFQATT and SNEGSKA (reference sequence). This CDR3 is built from 12 residues. CDR3 residues: CSALTANTEAFF. The DNA read from the CDR3 is TGCAGTGCTTTGACAGCAAACACTGAA.

In this sample, this clone turned up many times. The sequenced fragment ends 3 residues before the CDR3 boundary, so the rest is inferred from the germline J gene. The gene calls are TRBV7-8 and TRBJ2-3, with 9 bases that match TRBD2. The V segment lost 4 bases and the J segment 6 bases; nucleotides outside the gene matches: 11. This CDR3 spans 16 amino acids. The germline V gene has CDR1 SGHVS and CDR2 FQNEAQ. CDR3 region: CASSYSGRSGTDTQYF. Partial CDR3 DNA: TGTGCCAGCAGCTATAGCGGGAGATCGGGAACGGATACG. Together with reference TRBV7-8 and TRBJ2-3, the CDR3 gives the full variable domain: GAGVSQSPRYKVAKRGQDVALRCDPISGHVSLFWYQQALGQGPEFLTYFQNEAQLDKSGLPSDRFFAERPEGSVSTLKIQRTQQEDSAVYLCASSYSGRSGTDTQYFGPGTRLTVL.